A selection of T cell receptor beta chains follows, all from one sample in a study of T cells after yellow fever vaccination. A single record per CDR3 protein comes from TCRdb applying MiXCR to the 5' RACE reads. The sample has approximately 300,000 distinct CDR3 sequences; around 7.3% are singletons. Sequencing was performed on PBMCs, taken roughly 46 days after the first yellow fever vaccination. The origin of the receptors is a young man who received the YFV17D yellow fever vaccine. Each CDR3 is given with its conserved first and last residue. The D gene is left open where the match is weak. Size tells how often a clone was seen (once, few, many) or the class of an expanded clone, and some rows leave it out.

v_gene,abundance,d_gene,j_gene,CDR3nt,CDR3aa
TRBV4-2,many,TRBD2,TRBJ2-5,TGTGCCAGCAGCCAAGATCTAATAGCGGGGGGTGGAGAGACCCAGTACTTC,CASSQDLIAGGGETQYF
TRBV5-1,many,TRBD1,TRBJ2-3,TGCGCCAGCAGCTCGACAGGGGACGTAGCGGATACGCAGTATTTT,CASSSTGDVADTQYF
TRBV19,few,TRBD2,TRBJ2-2,TGTGCCAGTAGTAGGATAGCGGGGGGCATCGGGGAGCTGTTTTTT,CASSRIAGGIGELFF
TRBV11-1,NA,TRBD2,TRBJ2-2,TGTGCCAGCAGCTTAGAATTAAGGACCAGCGGGGGGAACACCGGGGAGCTGTTTTTT,CASSLELRTSGGNTGELFF
TRBV12-3/TRBV12-4,many,NA,TRBJ2-2,TGTGCCAGCAGTTGGGACAACACCGGGGAGCTGTTTTTT,CASSWDNTGELFF
TRBV7-2,many,TRBD2,TRBJ2-1,TGTGCCAGCAGGTTGCTAGCGGGGGACAACAATGAGCAGTTCTTC,CASRLLAGDNNEQFF
TRBV5-1,many,TRBD2,TRBJ2-7,TGCGCCAGCAGCTTGGAGACTAGCCCCTACGAGCAGTACTTC,CASSLETSPYEQYF
TRBV30,few,TRBD1,TRBJ1-6,TGTGCCTGGAGTGTACGTGGACAGGGGGCCAATTCACCCCTCCACTTT,CAWSVRGQGANSPLHF
TRBV4-1,few,NA,TRBJ2-1,TGCGCCAGCAGCCAAGTTACGGGACTGAATAATGAGCAGTTCTTC,CASSQVTGLNNEQFF
TRBV10-2,NA,NA,TRBJ2-7,TGCGCCAGCAGTCCGAACGGACAGGGAGGGGGGACCGCGACAAGGAGCTCCTACGAGCAGTACTTC,CASSPNGQGGGTATRSSYEQYF
TRBV6-5,NA,NA,TRBJ2-7,TGTGCCAGCAGTTATTCGGACGGATACGAGCAGTACTTC,CASSYSDGYEQYF
TRBV4-3,many,TRBD1,TRBJ2-4,TGCGCCAGCAGCCAAGCCCGGACAGGGGGCTGGTCCAAAAACATTCAGTACTTC,CASSQARTGGWSKNIQYF
TRBV20-1,few,NA,TRBJ1-1,TGCAGTGCTAGATACAGGAACACTGAAGCTTTCTTT,CSARYRNTEAFF
TRBV5-1,NA,TRBD2,TRBJ2-3,TGCGCCAGCAGCTATTCTAGCGGGGGACGCACAGATACGCAGTATTTT,CASSYSSGGRTDTQYF
TRBV5-1,few,TRBD1,TRBJ2-3,TGCGCCAGCAGCGGGACAGGGGGAATCGCAGATACGCAGTATTTT,CASSGTGGIADTQYF
TRBV7-2,many,NA,TRBJ1-1,TGTGCCAGCAGCCGCGGGGGGATGAACACTGAAGCTTTCTTT,CASSRGGMNTEAFF
TRBV5-1,NA,NA,TRBJ1-1,TGCGCCAGCAGCTTGGAGCCAGATTACACTGAAGCTTTCTTT,CASSLEPDYTEAFF
TRBV2,many,TRBD1,TRBJ2-2,TGTGCCAGCAGCAAAGTGGGACAGGCCCCCGGGGAGCTGTTTTTT,CASSKVGQAPGELFF
TRBV5-1,many,NA,TRBJ2-3,TGCGCCAGCAGCACCGGGTCCGTTACAGATACGCAGTATTTT,CASSTGSVTDTQYF
TRBV11-2,NA,TRBD2,TRBJ2-1,TGTGCCAGCAGCTTAGGTTTGGACAGACCAGCGGGGGGGGAGAATGAGCAGTTCTTC,CASSLGLDRPAGGENEQFF
TRBV18,NA,NA,TRBJ1-1,TGTGCCAGCTCACCCCCGTGGAACACTGAAGCTTTCTTT,CASSPPWNTEAFF
TRBV6-2/TRBV6-3,many,NA,TRBJ2-7,TGTGCCAGCAGTTACTCTGGGACCCTTTACGAGCAGTACTTC,CASSYSGTLYEQYF
TRBV7-7,few,NA,TRBJ2-5,TGTGCCAGCAGCTTAGCGCCAACAGGCTCCCAAGAGACCCAGTACTTC,CASSLAPTGSQETQYF
TRBV6-1,few,TRBD1,TRBJ1-5,TGTGCCAGCAATCCAACAGGGGGTTATAGCAATCAGCCCCAGCATTTT,CASNPTGGYSNQPQHF
TRBV5-1,many,TRBD1,TRBJ1-2,TGCGCCAGCAGCTTCCAGGGACAGGGGGCCGATGGCTACACCTTC,CASSFQGQGADGYTF
TRBV11-2,NA,TRBD1,TRBJ2-6,TGTGCCAGCAGCTTAGTAGGGACAGGGGGCGCTTACGGGGCCAACGTCCTGACTTTC,CASSLVGTGGAYGANVLTF
TRBV4-1,many,NA,TRBJ1-1,TGCGCCAGCAGCCTCCTCTGGAACACTGAAGCTTTCTTT,CASSLLWNTEAFF
TRBV28,few,NA,TRBJ2-1,TGTGCCAGCAGTTCTAGTGGGCATGAGCAGTTCTTC,CASSSSGHEQFF
TRBV29-1,many,NA,TRBJ1-5,TGCAGCGCTCGTGACGGGTACGGACAGCCCCAGCATTTT,CSARDGYGQPQHF
TRBV12-3/TRBV12-4,NA,TRBD1,TRBJ1-1,TGTGCCAGCCACAGGGGACCGAACACTGAAGCTTTCTTT,CASHRGPNTEAFF
TRBV6-5,NA,NA,TRBJ1-6,TGTGCCAGCAGTTACTCGAAAGTGTGGGGGGGATATAATTCACCCCTCCACTTT,CASSYSKVWGGYNSPLHF
TRBV5-1,many,TRBD1,TRBJ2-1,TGCGCCAGCAGCTACTTTCCTGGGACAGAGACCTACAATGAGCAGTTCTTC,CASSYFPGTETYNEQFF
TRBV15,NA,NA,TRBJ1-1,TGTGCCACCAGCAGAGATAGAGGGCCCACTGAAGCTTTCTTT,CATSRDRGPTEAFF
TRBV5-1,NA,NA,TRBJ1-5,TGCGCCAGCAGCCCGAACCCCCGGGACGGCTACAATCAGCCCCAGCATTTT,CASSPNPRDGYNQPQHF
TRBV5-1,NA,NA,TRBJ2-2,TGCGCCAGCAGCTTGGTTACAGACGGGGAGCTGTTTTTT,CASSLVTDGELFF
TRBV5-1,NA,TRBD1,TRBJ2-3,TGCGCCAGCTACCCGACAGGGGGAGGAGATACGCAGTATTTT,CASYPTGGGDTQYF
TRBV7-9,many,TRBD2,TRBJ2-5,TGTGCCAGCAGCTTAGGGGCTAGCGGTGAAGAGACCCAGTACTTC,CASSLGASGEETQYF
TRBV5-1,NA,TRBD1,TRBJ2-7,TGCGCCAGCAGCTCGGCCCGGACAGGGGACGAGCAGTACTTC,CASSSARTGDEQYF
TRBV4-1,many,NA,TRBJ1-2,TGCGCCAGCAGCCAATCTACAGGGTCCTCTGGCTACACCTTC,CASSQSTGSSGYTF
TRBV6-1,NA,NA,TRBJ2-1,TGTGCCAGCAGGGTCGGCTCCTACAATGAGCAGTTCTTC,CASRVGSYNEQFF
TRBV28,few,NA,TRBJ1-2,TGTGCCAGCAGGCCCCTAAGGCAGCTCACTAACTATGGCTACACCTTC,CASRPLRQLTNYGYTF
TRBV29-1,NA,NA,TRBJ2-2,TGCAGCGTCTGGGTTTCGAACACCGGGGAGCTGTTTTTT,CSVWVSNTGELFF
TRBV5-1,NA,NA,TRBJ1-1,TGCGCCAGCATTTATAACGAAGGGCACACTGAAGCTTTCTTT,CASIYNEGHTEAFF
TRBV6-1,NA,NA,TRBJ2-2,TGTGCCAGCAGTACCTTCGGGTCATCCCCCGGGGAGCTGTTTTTT,CASSTFGSSPGELFF
TRBV11-2,NA,NA,TRBJ2-7,TGTGCCAGCAGCTCAGGGACGGGAGCCGAGCAGTACTTC,CASSSGTGAEQYF